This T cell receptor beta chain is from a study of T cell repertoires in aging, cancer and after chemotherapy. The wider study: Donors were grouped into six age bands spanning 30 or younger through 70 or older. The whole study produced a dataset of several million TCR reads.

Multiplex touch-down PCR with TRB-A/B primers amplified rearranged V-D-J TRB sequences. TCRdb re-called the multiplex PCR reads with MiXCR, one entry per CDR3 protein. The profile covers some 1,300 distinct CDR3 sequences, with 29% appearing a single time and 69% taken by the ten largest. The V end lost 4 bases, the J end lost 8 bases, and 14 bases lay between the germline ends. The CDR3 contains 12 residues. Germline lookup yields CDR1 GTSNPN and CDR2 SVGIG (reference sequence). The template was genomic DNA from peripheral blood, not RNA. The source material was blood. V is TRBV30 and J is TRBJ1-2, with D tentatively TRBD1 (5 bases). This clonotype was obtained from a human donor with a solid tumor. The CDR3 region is CAWTPGGGGYTF. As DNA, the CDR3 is TGTGCCTGGACGCCGGGGGGGGGAGGCTACACCTTC.